Listed here are 17 T cell receptor beta chains from one sample, sequenced in a study of T cells after yellow fever vaccination. One entry per CDR3 protein, called by TCRdb with MiXCR from the 5' RACE reads. The sample lists 250,000 to 350,000 distinct CDR3 sequences; around 7% were seen once. The sample was PBMCs, taken 35 to 50 days after the first yellow fever vaccination. The receptors shown here come from a young man who received the YFV17D yellow fever vaccine.

This rearrangement joins TRBV10-3 to TRBJ2-1, with 11 bases identical to TRBD2. This CDR3 region has 17 residues. Trimming took 4 bases from V and 5 from J; bases not matched to a gene: 10. Germline CDR1 and CDR2: ENHRY and SYGVKD. The chain's CDR3 is CAISGLAGGPTNNEQFF. CDR3 nucleotides: TGTGCCATCAGTGGGCTAGCGGGGGGTCCTACCAACAATGAGCAGTTCTTC.

This clonotype was picked up many times. The genes are TRBV2 and TRBJ2-3; D tentatively fits TRBD1 or TRBD2 (5 bases each). The CDR3 has 14 residues. V was pared by 3 bases and J by 4 bases, with 11 bases between. Germline CDR1 is SNHLY and CDR2 is FYNNEI. The DNA of the CDR3 is TGTGCCAGCAGTGAGAGGGGCCACGCAGATACGCAGTATTTT. It encodes CASSERGHADTQYF.

The chain uses TRBV2 and TRBJ1-5; D might be TRBD1 (5 bases). Germline CDR1 is SNHLY and CDR2 is FYNNEI. Trimming took off 9 bases at V and 6 bases at J, with 6 bases between the two ends. CDR3 size: 10 residues. CDR3 protein: CASGGQPQHF. The CDR3 bases are TGTGCCAGTGGGGGTCAGCCCCAGCATTTT. Using reference TRBV2 and TRBJ1-5 for the parts outside the CDR3, the full variable domain is EPEVTQTPSHQVTQMGQEVILRCVPISNHLYFYWYRQILGQKVEFLVSFYNNEISEKSEIFDDQFSVERPDGSNFTLKIRSTKLEDSAMYFCASGGQPQHFGDGTRLSIL.

This clonotype was seen at least ten times. This chain connects TRBV29-1 to TRBJ1-5; D gene uncertain. The CDR3 covers 12 residues. Trimming stripped 5 bases from V and 2 bases from J, with 7 bases between. Germline V lookup: CDR1 SQVTM, CDR2 ANQGSEA. The CDR3 loop is CSVCPRNQPQHF. CDR3 DNA sequence: TGCAGCGTTTGCCCGCGCAATCAGCCCCAGCATTTT.

This clonotype was recorded a few times. This chain joins TRBV6-1 and TRBJ2-3, with 7 bases fitting TRBD1. The CDR3 covers 13 residues. V shed 6 bases and J 4 bases; nucleotides not matched to a gene: 4. Germline values: CDR1 MNHNS, CDR2 SASEGT. Here the CDR3 DNA reads TGTGCCAGCAGGAGAGGGACAGCAGATACGCAGTATTTT. This encodes CASRRGTADTQYF.

This clonotype came up a few times. The chain employs TRBV6-5 and TRBJ2-2; D is uncertain. Germline CDR1 reads MNHEY; CDR2 reads SVGAGI. V lost 1 base and J lost 5, with 8 bases in between. This CDR3 has 14 residues. The DNA of the CDR3 is TGTGCCAGCAGTTACTTTTCAACAACCGGGGAGCTGTTTTTT. Translating gives CASSYFSTTGELFF.

This clonotype was found a few times. The chain is built from TRBV5-6 and TRBJ2-7, with no clear D. CDR1 and CDR2 from the germline V gene are SGHDT and YYEEEE. There are 14 residues in the CDR3. V lost 2 bases, J lost 0 bases, and 9 bases lay in between. CDR3 sequence reads: CASSFRSDSYEQYV. For the CDR3, the DNA is TGTGCCAGCAGCTTCAGGTCAGACTCCTACGAGCAGTACGTC.

This clonotype was picked up a small number of times. The rearrangement joins TRBV12-3 or TRBV12-4 to TRBJ1-1; TRBD1 aligns across 8 bases. The CDR3 has 14 amino acids. The trim removed 6 bases at V and 9 bases at J, leaving 12 bases unmatched. The CDR3 coding sequence is TGTGCCAGCAGCCCACAGGGGGTGCCTTTAAAAGCTTTCTTT. It is translated as CASSPQGVPLKAFF.

This clonotype was seen only a few times. This sequence joins TRBV4-1 and TRBJ2-1; D could derive from TRBD1 or TRBD2 (5 bases each). The CDR3 has 16 residues. The V gene's germline CDR1 is MGHRA and CDR2 YSYEKL. V was cut by 2 bases and J by 6 bases, with 17 bases left in between. As DNA, the CDR3 is TGCGCCAGCAGCCAAAGCTCTGGGGGATGGGGCAATGAGCAGTTCTTC. Translating gives CASSQSSGGWGNEQFF.

The sample holds many counts of this clonotype. The chain links TRBV2 to TRBJ2-7; no definite D call. Germline lookup yields CDR1 SNHLY and CDR2 FYNNEI. V dropped 5 bases and J dropped 3 bases, with 8 bases sitting between them. The CDR3 spans 12 residues. The CDR3 sequence is CASSRTYYEQYV. The CDR3 DNA is TGTGCCAGCAGTCGTACGTACTACGAGCAGTACGTC.

The V gene is TRBV7-2, the J gene TRBJ2-1; D is unclear. The germline V gene has CDR1 SGHTA and CDR2 FQGNSA. The CDR3 sequence is 15 residues long. The ends were cut back, 1 base at V and 2 bases at J, with 9 bases in the middle. As DNA, the CDR3 is TGTGCCAGCAGCTTAGTCGTAGGGACCTACAATGAGCAGTTCTTC. This encodes CASSLVVGTYNEQFF. Full variable domain (remainder filled in from reference TRBV7-2 and TRBJ2-1): GAGVSQSPSNKVTEKGKDVELRCDPISGHTALYWYRQSLGQGLEFLIYFQGNSAPDKSGLPSDRFSAERTGGSVSTLTIQRTQQEDSAVYLCASSLVVGTYNEQFFGPGTRLTVL.

A few counts support this clonotype. V usage is TRBV9 and J usage is TRBJ2-3, with TRBD2 matching over 10 bases. The CDR3 has 16 residues. Germline assignment: CDR1 SGDLS and CDR2 YYNGEE. V trimming: 0 bases; J trimming: 2 bases; junction bases outside the gene matches: 3. The CDR3 DNA reads TGTGCCAGCAGCGTAGCCAGCGGGGGGGTCACAGATACGCAGTATTTT. Translating it yields CASSVASGGVTDTQYF.

This rearrangement joins TRBV12-3 or TRBV12-4 to TRBJ2-2; D possibly corresponds to TRBD2 (5 bases). The CDR3 is 13 amino acids. Trimming cost V 6 bases and J 7 bases, with 12 bases left between them. The CDR3 DNA sequence: TGTGCCAGCAGCTACGGAGGAATCGGGGAGCTGTTTTTT. Translated: CASSYGGIGELFF.

This clonotype occurred many times. This chain uses TRBV5-1 with TRBJ2-5; a weak D match, TRBD2 (6 bases). The length of the CDR3 is 15 residues. Germline V lookup: CDR1 SGHRS, CDR2 YFSETQ. The V end lost 2 bases, the J end lost 1 base, and 12 bases lay between the germline ends. The DNA of the CDR3 is TGCGCCAGCAGCTTTTTAGGAGGGCCCCAAGAGACCCAGTACTTC. It encodes CASSFLGGPQETQYF.

This clonotype was recorded at least ten times. The rearrangement joins TRBV29-1 to TRBJ1-6; 8 positions match TRBD1. This CDR3 has 13 amino acids. CDR1 is SQVTM, CDR2 ANQGSEA, per germline. Unmatched junction bases numbered 6, after V lost 7 bases and J lost 7 bases. CDR3 in DNA: TGCAGCGCCGGGGACAGGCCAAATTCACCCCTCCACTTT. Translation gives CSAGDRPNSPLHF.

CDR3 protein: CASSPSTGYDTQYF. CDR3 DNA sequence: TGTGCCAGCAGCCCCTCAACGGGTTACGATACGCAGTATTTT. The chain is built from TRBV7-2 and TRBJ2-3; no clear D gene. Trimming left V 5 bases short and J 6 bases short, with 15 bases between. From germline, CDR1 is SGHTA and CDR2 FQGNSA. The CDR3 is made up of 14 amino acids.

A few counts support this clonotype. The genes are TRBV3-1 and TRBJ1-1, with 7 bases lining up with TRBD1. The CDR3 contains 14 residues. Germline V CDR1 and CDR2: LGHDT, YNNKEL (reference sequence). Trimming cost V 5 bases and J 1 base; bases outside gene matches: 4. The CDR3 bases are TGTGCCAGCAGCACCGAGGGGGCGAACACTGAAGCTTTCTTT. Protein sequence: CASSTEGANTEAFF.